The rows below give T cell receptor beta chains drawn from one sample of a study of blood T cell repertoires in COVID-19. Sequenced by immunoSEQ multiplex PCR; TCRdb stores in-frame clones only, minus some. This table has some 150,000 clones, 80% appearing once. Sequencing was carried out using peripheral blood. These TCRs come from a man aged 60-69 years with acute or convalescent COVID-19. Each CDR3 is given with its conserved first and last residue. The D gene is left open where the match is weak. A row's size may be missing; if present it is once, few, many or a size class.

clone size | J gene | V gene | D gene | CDR3 protein | CDR3 DNA
- | TRBJ2-3 | TRBV18 | - | CASSPPLGTLVDTQYF | TGTGCCAGCTCACCACCCTTAGGGACTCTGGTAGATACGCAGTATTTT
- | TRBJ1-5 | TRBV7-8 | - | CASSLARVGASNQPQHF | TGTGCCAGCAGCTTAGCGCGGGTGGGGGCGAGCAATCAGCCCCAGCATTTT
- | TRBJ1-2 | TRBV10-3 | - | CAISKVRESGGYTF | TGTGCCATCAGTAAAGTTAGGGAGTCAGGCGGCTACACCTTC
- | TRBJ2-3 | TRBV3-1/TRBV3-2 | TRBD2 | CASSLLYPSGRSNTQYF | TGTGCCAGCAGCCTACTATACCCTAGCGGGAGATCGAATACGCAGTATTTT
- | TRBJ1-6 | TRBV6-5 | - | CASSPMRQAGSPLHF | TGTGCCAGCAGCCCGATGCGACAGGCCGGCTCACCCCTCCACTTT
few | TRBJ2-5 | TRBV9 | TRBD2 | CASSGGLAGGETQYF | TGTGCCAGCAGCGGGGGACTAGCGGGCGGGGAGACCCAGTACTTC
- | TRBJ2-5 | TRBV5-6 | TRBD2 | CASSLRTSGGQETQYF | TGTGCCAGCAGCTTGAGGACTAGCGGGGGCCAAGAGACCCAGTACTTC
- | TRBJ2-3 | TRBV7-3 | TRBD2 | CASRRTSGGGDTQYF | TGTGCCAGCAGACGGACTAGCGGGGGTGGAGATACGCAGTATTTT
- | TRBJ2-3 | TRBV7-2 | - | CASSLDLGAVDTQYF | TGTGCCAGCAGCTTAGATCTGGGGGCCGTAGATACGCAGTATTTT
once | TRBJ2-7 | TRBV30 | TRBD2 | CAWGTSMHEQYF | TGTGCCTGGGGGACTAGTATGCACGAGCAGTACTTC
- | TRBJ2-3 | TRBV27 | TRBD2 | CASRGGLAASTDTQYF | TGTGCCAGCAGGGGAGGCCTAGCGGCTAGCACAGATACGCAGTATTTT
once | TRBJ2-2 | TRBV7-2 | TRBD2 | CASSSPRLAGGGTGELFF | TGTGCCAGCAGCTCTCCTAGACTAGCGGGAGGCGGTACCGGGGAGCTGTTTTTT
- | TRBJ1-2 | TRBV5-1 | TRBD1 | CASNGQGADYGYTF | TGCGCCAGCAACGGACAGGGGGCTGACTATGGCTACACCTTC
- | TRBJ2-7 | TRBV6-5 | TRBD1 | CASMQGAYYEQYF | TGTGCCAGCATGCAGGGGGCGTACTACGAGCAGTACTTC
- | TRBJ1-1 | TRBV27 | - | CASSLWVWSEAFF | TGTGCCAGCAGTTTATGGGTATGGAGTGAAGCTTTCTTT
- | TRBJ1-2 | TRBV24-1 | - | CATSARREGGGYTF | TGTGCCACCAGTGCAAGAAGGGAGGGTGGCGGCTACACCTTC
- | TRBJ2-6 | TRBV19 | - | CASSTTGYGANVLTF | TGTGCCAGTAGTACAACAGGGTATGGGGCCAACGTCCTGACTTTC
- | TRBJ2-7 | TRBV3-1/TRBV3-2 | TRBD2 | CASSQSGGRSYEQYF | TGTGCCAGCAGCCAGAGTGGCGGGAGGTCGTACGAGCAGTACTTC
- | TRBJ2-1 | TRBV10-3 | - | CAISESGAKDEQFF | TGTGCCATCAGTGAGTCAGGGGCGAAGGATGAGCAGTTCTTC
- | TRBJ1-6 | TRBV5-5 | - | CASSRGSGNISPLHF | TGTGCCAGCAGCCGAGGTTCGGGAAACATCTCACCCCTCCACTTT
- | TRBJ2-6 | TRBV4-1 | - | CASSQGSVGAAGANVLTF | TGCGCCAGCAGCCAAGGATCAGTGGGAGCGGCTGGGGCCAACGTCCTGACTTTC
- | TRBJ2-1 | TRBV10-3 | - | CAISEPAYNEQFF | TGTGCCATCAGTGAGCCCGCCTACAATGAGCAGTTCTTC
- | TRBJ2-1 | TRBV6-1 | TRBD2 | CASSAWLDGGNNNEQFF | TGTGCCAGCAGTGCCTGGTTGGACGGGGGGAACAACAATGAGCAGTTCTTC
- | TRBJ1-2 | TRBV27 | - | CASSLSRVFGGYTF | TGTGCCAGCAGTTTATCCAGGGTATTTGGGGGCTACACCTTC
- | TRBJ2-7 | TRBV6-5 | TRBD2 | CASSYGRRGYEQYF | TGTGCCAGCAGTTACGGGAGGCGGGGGTACGAGCAGTACTTC
few | TRBJ1-1 | TRBV9 | TRBD1 | CASSPGTGVRANTEAFF | TGTGCCAGCAGCCCCGGGACAGGGGTTAGGGCGAACACTGAAGCTTTCTTT
- | TRBJ1-5 | TRBV5-8 | TRBD1 | CASSGQGISNQPQHF | TGTGCCAGCAGCGGACAGGGGATTAGCAATCAGCCCCAGCATTTT
- | TRBJ2-7 | TRBV23-1 | TRBD2 | CARLHGGGFHEQYF | TGCGCCAGACTTCACGGGGGGGGTTTCCACGAGCAGTACTTC
- | TRBJ2-7 | TRBV5-1 | - | CASSLEQGPYEQYF | TGCGCCAGCAGCTTGGAGCAGGGGCCTTACGAGCAGTACTTC
- | TRBJ2-7 | TRBV18 | - | CASSRSPTYEQYF | TGTGCCAGCTCGCGTTCCCCTACCTACGAGCAGTACTTC
once | TRBJ2-2 | TRBV24-1 | TRBD1 | CATSDPRTGTGELFF | TGTGCCACCAGTGATCCGCGGACAGGAACCGGGGAGCTGTTTTTT
- | TRBJ1-4 | TRBV19 | - | CASSMDRTNEKLFF | TGTGCCAGTAGTATGGACAGAACTAATGAAAAACTGTTTTTT
- | TRBJ1-6 | TRBV18 | - | CASSPQGVSPLHF | TGTGCCAGCTCACCACAGGGGGTCTCACCCCTCCACTTT
- | TRBJ2-7 | TRBV6-2/TRBV6-3 | - | CASSYSFFRRGDKTYEQYF | TGTGCCAGCAGTTACTCATTTTTTCGGAGGGGCGATAAGACCTACGAGCAGTACTTC
- | TRBJ2-1 | TRBV15 | TRBD2 | CATSRDQAGFNEQFF | TGTGCCACCAGCAGAGATCAAGCGGGGTTCAATGAGCAGTTCTTC
once | TRBJ2-7 | TRBV5-4 | TRBD1 | CASSLAGTGSSEQYF | TGTGCCAGCAGCTTGGCCGGGACAGGGTCTTCGGAGCAGTACTTC
- | TRBJ2-5 | TRBV10-3 | TRBD1 | CAISEPGGRETQYF | TGTGCCATCAGTGAGCCAGGGGGCCGGGAGACCCAGTACTTC
- | TRBJ1-2 | TRBV4-1 | TRBD1 | CASSARDRGSGYTF | TGCGCCAGCAGCGCCCGGGACAGGGGGAGTGGCTACACCTTC
- | TRBJ2-1 | TRBV7-9 | TRBD1 | CASSLVGTGRNEQFF | TGTGCCAGCAGCTTAGTAGGGACAGGGCGCAATGAGCAGTTCTTC
- | TRBJ1-1 | TRBV28 | TRBD1 | CASRTGDPEAFF | TGTGCCAGCAGAACAGGGGACCCTGAAGCTTTCTTT
- | TRBJ1-5 | TRBV18 | - | CASSPNSVSNQPQHF | TGTGCCAGCTCACCAAATTCAGTTAGCAATCAGCCCCAGCATTTT
- | TRBJ1-2 | TRBV14 | TRBD1 | CASSRDRGSSYGYTF | TGTGCCAGCAGCCGTGACAGGGGGAGCTCCTATGGCTACACCTTC
- | TRBJ1-1 | TRBV18 | - | CASSPTLNTEAFF | TGTGCCAGCTCCCCGACATTGAACACTGAAGCTTTCTTT
- | TRBJ1-6 | TRBV27 | - | CASSLTETGAPLHF | TGTGCCAGCAGCCTGACAGAGACGGGGGCACCCCTCCACTTT
- | TRBJ2-1 | TRBV6-2/TRBV6-3 | TRBD2 | CASSLAGGYNEQFF | TGTGCCAGCAGTTTAGCGGGAGGGTACAATGAGCAGTTCTTC